This record concerns one T cell receptor beta chain sequence. The data are from a study of T cell changes during pregnancy in multiple sclerosis. This table comes from immunoSEQ multiplex PCR, and its TCRdb copy is limited to in-frame clones, with some not included. This sample yields roughly 110,000 clones, of which around 92% are seen a single time; less than 0.85% belongs to the top ten. CDR1 GTSNPN and CDR2 SVGIG come from the germline V gene (reference sequence). Trimming pared 5 bases from V and 5 bases from J, leaving 15 bases between. This CDR3 spans 13 amino acids. This sequence originates from a female donor in good health, enrolled as a control in a pregnancy study. The chain employs TRBV30 and TRBJ1-1; D is unclear. The sample here was peripheral blood, taken in the third trimester of pregnancy. The CDR3: CAWRIQWETEAFF. The CDR3 DNA reads TGTGCCTGGCGGATCCAGTGGGAGACTGAAGCTTTCTTT.